This TCR beta chain was retrieved from a study of blood T cell repertoires in COVID-19 (dated by TCRdb to 2018 to 2020). As for the study more broadly: Collaborator samples came from the United States, Italy and Spain and covered acute and convalescent phases of COVID-19. The prospective study material was composed of cDNA or gDNA derived from T cells, B-cell-depleted T cells, or PBMCs. Deeply sampled blood TCRbeta repertoires from subjects exposed to, actively infected with, or recovered from COVID-19 were included in the dataset. The repertoires were released in a freely available public database meant as a resource for research on the immune response to SARS-CoV-2. Samples were obtained from the ongoing ImmuneRACE study (first 160 participants) and from 1,254 subjects provided by 6 global collaborators. A de-identified subject ID, COVID-19 status, age in years and sex were almost always included in the sample metadata. HLA class I and class II types, where available, came from metadata supplied by the sample provider rather than from assay-based typing. Study-level results and caveats: The quantity of clinical and demographic metadata differed by source and by participant and was supplied without curation.

The junction carries 15 bases between V and J, which are trimmed by 6 bases and 3 bases respectively. CDR3 length: 15 amino acids, cysteine to phenylalanine. Just the 45-base CDR3 DNA is kept, in frame starting at base 1. As encoded in the germline V gene (reference sequence), CDR1 is LNHDA while CDR2 is SQIVND. Whole blood was collected in K2EDTA tubes by collaborating institutions according to the institutions' own protocols. For TCRbeta analysis, collaborator samples were shipped as frozen whole blood, as isolated PBMCs, or as DNA extracted from either sample type. TCRbeta CDR3 regions were amplified from genomic DNA using the immunoSEQ Assay, a bias-controlled multiplex PCR. In the original analysis: Nucleated cell counts per sample were estimated from amplification of reference gene primers within the assay. Sequence reads were collapsed and filtered to measure the absolute abundance of every unique TCRbeta CDR3 rearrangement. For each sample, productive Simpson clonality was calculated as the square root of Simpson's diversity index across productive rearrangements. This immuneACCESS table, as held by TCRdb, lists in-frame sequences with V and J called but not all clones. Of the missing ones, under half trace to an unresolved V gene in checked studies; the others have no known cause. That table furnishes V, J and clone size, whereas the DNA furnished D and trimming. The sample data list around 70,000 clones, and about 90% of these were observed just once. The ten largest clones add up to more than 1.5% of the sample.

Concerning this clone itself: Its recognized antigen is unknown. It has no much larger one-base neighbor in the sample; base qualities were not kept.

The TCR originated in a woman of 80 years or more with active or convalescent COVID-19. The rearrangement joined TRBV19 to TRBJ1-5; no D gene can be assigned with confidence. The sample comprised peripheral blood. The CDR3 protein is CASRVRYTNNQPQHF. Here is the DNA: TGTGCCAGTAGGGTCCGTTACACCAACAATCAGCCCCAGCATTTT.